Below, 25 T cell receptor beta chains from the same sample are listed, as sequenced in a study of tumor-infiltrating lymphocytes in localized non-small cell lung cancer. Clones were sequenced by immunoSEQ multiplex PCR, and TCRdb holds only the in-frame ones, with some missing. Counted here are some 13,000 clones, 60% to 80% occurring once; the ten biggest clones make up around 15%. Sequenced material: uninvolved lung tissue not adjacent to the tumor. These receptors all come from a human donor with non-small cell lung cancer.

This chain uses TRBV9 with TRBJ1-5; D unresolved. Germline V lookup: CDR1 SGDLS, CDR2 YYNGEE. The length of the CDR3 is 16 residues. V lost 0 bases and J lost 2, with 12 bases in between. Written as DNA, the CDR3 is TGTGCCAGCAGCGTAGTATTCCAGGCCGGCAATCAGCCCCAGCATTTT. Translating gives CASSVVFQAGNQPQHF.

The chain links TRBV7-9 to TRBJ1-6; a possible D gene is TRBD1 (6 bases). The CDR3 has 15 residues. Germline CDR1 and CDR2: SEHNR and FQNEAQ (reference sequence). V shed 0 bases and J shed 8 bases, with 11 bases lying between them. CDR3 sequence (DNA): TGTGCCAGCAGCTTAGCGTCAGGGGAGGATTCACCCCTCCACTTT. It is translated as CASSLASGEDSPLHF.

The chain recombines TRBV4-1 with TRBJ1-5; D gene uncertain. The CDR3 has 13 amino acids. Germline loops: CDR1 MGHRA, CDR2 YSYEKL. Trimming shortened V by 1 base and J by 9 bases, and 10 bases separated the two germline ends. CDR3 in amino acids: CASSQVLGWPQHF. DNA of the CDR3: TGCGCCAGCAGCCAAGTTCTAGGGTGGCCCCAGCATTTT.

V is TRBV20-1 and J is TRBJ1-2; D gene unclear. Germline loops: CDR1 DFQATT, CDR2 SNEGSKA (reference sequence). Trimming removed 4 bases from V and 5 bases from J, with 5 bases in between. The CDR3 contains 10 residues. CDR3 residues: CSANGYGYTF. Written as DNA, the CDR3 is TGCAGTGCTAACGGTTATGGCTACACCTTC.

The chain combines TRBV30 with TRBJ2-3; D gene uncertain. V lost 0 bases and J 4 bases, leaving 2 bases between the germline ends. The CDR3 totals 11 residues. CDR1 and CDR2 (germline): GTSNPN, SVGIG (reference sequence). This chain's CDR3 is CAWSVPDTQYF. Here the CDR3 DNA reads TGTGCCTGGAGTGTTCCAGATACGCAGTATTTT.

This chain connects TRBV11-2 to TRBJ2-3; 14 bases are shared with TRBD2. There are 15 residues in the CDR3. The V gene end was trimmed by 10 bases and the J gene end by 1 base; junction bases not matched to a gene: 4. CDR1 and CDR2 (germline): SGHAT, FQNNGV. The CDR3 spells CATGLAGARTDTQYF. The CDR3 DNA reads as TGTGCCACGGGACTAGCGGGGGCCCGCACAGATACGCAGTATTTT.

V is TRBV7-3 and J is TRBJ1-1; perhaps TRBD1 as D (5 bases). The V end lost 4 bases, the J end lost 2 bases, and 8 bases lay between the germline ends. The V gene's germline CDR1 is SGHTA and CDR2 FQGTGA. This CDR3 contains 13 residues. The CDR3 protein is CASSSQGNTEAFF. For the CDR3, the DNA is TGTGCCAGCAGCTCTCAGGGAAACACTGAAGCTTTCTTT.

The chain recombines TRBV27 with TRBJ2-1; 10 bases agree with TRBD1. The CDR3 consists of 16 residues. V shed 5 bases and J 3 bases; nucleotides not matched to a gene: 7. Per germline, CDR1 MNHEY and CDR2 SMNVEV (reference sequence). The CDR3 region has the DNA TGTGCCAGCAGTCCCTTGGGGGACAGGGGCTACAATGAGCAGTTCTTC. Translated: CASSPLGDRGYNEQFF.

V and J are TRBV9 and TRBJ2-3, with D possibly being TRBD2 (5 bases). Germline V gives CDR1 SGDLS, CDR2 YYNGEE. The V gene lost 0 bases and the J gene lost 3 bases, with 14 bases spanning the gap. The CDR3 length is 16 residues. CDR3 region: CASSVVGLAATDTQYF. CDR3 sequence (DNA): TGTGCCAGCAGCGTAGTCGGGCTAGCAGCTACAGATACGCAGTATTTT.

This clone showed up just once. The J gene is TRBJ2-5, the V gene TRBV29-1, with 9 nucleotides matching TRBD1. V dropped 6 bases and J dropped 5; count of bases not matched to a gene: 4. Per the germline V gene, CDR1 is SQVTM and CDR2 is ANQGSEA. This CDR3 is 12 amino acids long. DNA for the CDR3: TGCAGCGTCGACAGGGGGACTGAGACCCAGTACTTC. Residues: CSVDRGTETQYF.

CDR3 sequence: CASSATSDLRGNTIYF. The CDR3, as DNA: TGTGCCAGCAGCGCAACATCAGATCTGAGGGGAAACACCATATATTTT. The chain couples TRBV9 to TRBJ1-3; unclear D gene. The CDR3 consists of 16 residues. From germline, CDR1 is SGDLS and CDR2 YYNGEE. V shed 3 bases and J shed 4 bases, with 17 bases lying between them.

The CDR3 DNA sequence: TGTGCCTGGGCTAGCGGGAGTCCCGCCTACAATGAGCAGTTCTTC. It specifies CAWASGSPAYNEQFF. This chain connects TRBV30 to TRBJ2-1; 10 bases are a match to TRBD2. The CDR3 has 15 amino acids. Trimming took 5 bases from V and 2 from J; bases not matched to a gene: 6. Per the germline V gene, CDR1 is GTSNPN and CDR2 is SVGIG (reference sequence).

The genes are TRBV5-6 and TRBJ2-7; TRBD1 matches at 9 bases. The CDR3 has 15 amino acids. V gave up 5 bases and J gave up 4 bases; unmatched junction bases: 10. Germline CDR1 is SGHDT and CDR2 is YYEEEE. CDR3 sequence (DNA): TGTGCCAGCAGTAATAATCCGGGACAGGGTTACGAGCAGTACTTC. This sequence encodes CASSNNPGQGYEQYF. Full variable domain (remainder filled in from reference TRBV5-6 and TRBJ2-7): DAGVTQSPTHLIKTRGQQVTLRCSPKSGHDTVSWYQQALGQGPQFIFQYYEEEERQRGNFPDRFSGHQFPNYSSELNVNALLLGDSALYLCASSNNPGQGYEQYFGPGTRLTVT.

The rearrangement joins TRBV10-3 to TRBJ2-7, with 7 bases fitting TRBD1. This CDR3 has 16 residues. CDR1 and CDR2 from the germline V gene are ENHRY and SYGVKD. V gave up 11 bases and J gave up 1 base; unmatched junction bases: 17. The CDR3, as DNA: TGTGCCGACTATGGACAGGCGCACGTCCGGTCCTACGAGCAGTACTTC. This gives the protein CADYGQAHVRSYEQYF.

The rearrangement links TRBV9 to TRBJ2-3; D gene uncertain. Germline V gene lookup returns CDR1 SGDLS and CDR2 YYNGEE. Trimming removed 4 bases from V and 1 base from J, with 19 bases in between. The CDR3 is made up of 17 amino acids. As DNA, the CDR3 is TGTGCCAGCAGCTACCGGGCTAGGAACCTTGGCACAGATACGCAGTATTTT. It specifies CASSYRARNLGTDTQYF.

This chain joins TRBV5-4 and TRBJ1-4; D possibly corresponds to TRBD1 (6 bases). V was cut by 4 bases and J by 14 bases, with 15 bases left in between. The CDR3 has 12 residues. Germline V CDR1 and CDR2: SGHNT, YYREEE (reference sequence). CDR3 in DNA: TGTGCCAGCAGCCTTGGACAGTCCCAGCTGTTTTTT. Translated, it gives CASSLGQSQLFF.

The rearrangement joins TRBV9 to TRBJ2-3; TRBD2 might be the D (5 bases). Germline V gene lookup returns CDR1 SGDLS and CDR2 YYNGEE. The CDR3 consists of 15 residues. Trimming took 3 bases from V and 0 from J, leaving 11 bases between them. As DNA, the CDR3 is TGTGCCAGCAGCGGGAGGTATGGGAGCACAGATACGCAGTATTTT. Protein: CASSGRYGSTDTQYF. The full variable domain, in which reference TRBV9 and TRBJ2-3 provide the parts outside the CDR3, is DSGVTQTPKHLITATGQRVTLRCSPRSGDLSVYWYQQSLDQGLQFLIQYYNGEERAKGNILERFSAQQFPDLHSELNLSSLELGDSALYFCASSGRYGSTDTQYFGPGTRLTVL.

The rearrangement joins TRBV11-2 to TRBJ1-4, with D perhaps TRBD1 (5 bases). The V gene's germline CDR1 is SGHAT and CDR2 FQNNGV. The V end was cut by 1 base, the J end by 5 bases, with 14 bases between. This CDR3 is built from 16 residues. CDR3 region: CASSLGTAGKNEKLFF. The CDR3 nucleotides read TGTGCCAGCAGCTTAGGTACGGCAGGGAAAAATGAAAAACTGTTTTTT.

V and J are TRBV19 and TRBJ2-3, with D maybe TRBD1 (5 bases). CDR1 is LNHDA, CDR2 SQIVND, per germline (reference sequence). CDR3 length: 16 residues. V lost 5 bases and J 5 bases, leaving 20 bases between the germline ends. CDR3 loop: CASSPEKQVVVDTQYF. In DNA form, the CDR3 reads TGTGCCAGTAGTCCAGAAAAACAGGTAGTTGTAGATACGCAGTATTTT.

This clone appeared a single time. The chain's CDR3 is CSSGSTDTQYF. The CDR3 DNA is TGCAGTAGCGGGAGCACAGATACGCAGTATTTT. V is TRBV20-1 and J is TRBJ2-3; TRBD2 is a possible D gene (6 bases). The germline V gene has CDR1 DFQATT and CDR2 SNEGSKA (reference sequence). Trimming took 8 bases from V and 0 from J, leaving 6 bases between them. There are 11 residues in the CDR3.

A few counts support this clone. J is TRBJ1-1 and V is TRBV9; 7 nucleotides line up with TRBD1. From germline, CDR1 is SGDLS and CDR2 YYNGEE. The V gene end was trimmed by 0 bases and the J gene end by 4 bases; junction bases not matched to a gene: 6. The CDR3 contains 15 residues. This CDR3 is CASSVDQGVGTEAFF. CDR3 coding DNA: TGTGCCAGCAGCGTAGATCAGGGGGTGGGCACTGAAGCTTTCTTT.

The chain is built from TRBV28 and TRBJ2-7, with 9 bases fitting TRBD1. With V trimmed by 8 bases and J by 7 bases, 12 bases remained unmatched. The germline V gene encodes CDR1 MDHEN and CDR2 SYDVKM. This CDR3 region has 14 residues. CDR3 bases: TGTGCCAGCCGCGGGACAGGGCCTGCTTATGAGCAGTACTTC. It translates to CASRGTGPAYEQYF.

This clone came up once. The CDR3 loop is CASSPGSQSSYEQYF. The CDR3 nucleotides are TGCGCCAGCAGCCCTGGGTCTCAGAGCTCCTACGAGCAGTACTTC. The chain joins TRBV5-1 to TRBJ2-7; D not certain. With 4 bases removed from V and 0 bases from J, the gap between germline ends came to 14 bases. This CDR3 spans 15 amino acids. Germline loops: CDR1 SGHRS, CDR2 YFSETQ.

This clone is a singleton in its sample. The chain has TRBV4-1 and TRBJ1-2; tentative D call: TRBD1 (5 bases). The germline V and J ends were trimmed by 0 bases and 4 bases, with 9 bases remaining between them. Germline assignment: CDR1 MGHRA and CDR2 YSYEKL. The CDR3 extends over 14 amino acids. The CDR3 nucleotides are TGCGCCAGCAGCCAAGATGGGGACCTCTATGGCTACACCTTC. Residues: CASSQDGDLYGYTF.

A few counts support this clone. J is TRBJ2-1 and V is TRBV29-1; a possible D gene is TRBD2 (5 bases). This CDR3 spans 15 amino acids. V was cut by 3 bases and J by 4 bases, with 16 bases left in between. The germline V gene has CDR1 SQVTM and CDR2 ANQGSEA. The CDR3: CSVEGGPTSYNEQFF. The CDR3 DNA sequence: TGCAGCGTTGAGGGCGGGCCTACCTCTTACAATGAGCAGTTCTTC.